This T cell receptor beta chain was retrieved from a study of T cell responses to AZD1222 COVID-19 vaccine. As concerns this clone: Antigen: not known.

Sequencing used immunoSEQ multiplex PCR; TCRdb keeps in-frame clones, though not all of them. The sample has more than 150,000 clones, around 90% seen once. It was second doses at about 4 or about 12 weeks that were pooled. Study outcomes and limitations: A reported finding is that nearly half of spike-specific TCRs target unmutated variant regions. Clonal diversity was possibly underestimated, and white British individuals and females predominated among donors. CD4 TCRs associated with vaccination spanned spike, dominating at 160-218 and 743-854.

V was shortened by 1 base and J by 2 bases, with 14 bases between the two germline ends. CDR1 MGHDK and CDR2 SYGVNS come from the germline V gene. The CDR3 consists of 17 residues. Sequenced here: peripheral blood, sampled 28 days after the second AZD1222 dose. This receptor was obtained from an adult who received the AZD1222 COVID-19 vaccine. V usage is TRBV25-1 and J usage is TRBJ2-2; perhaps TRBD2 as D (6 bases). The CDR3 DNA sequence: TGTGCCAGCAGTGAATCTTCATGGCGGGAAAACACCGGGGAGCTGTTTTTT. Its protein is CASSESSWRENTGELFF.